The rows below give T cell receptor beta chains drawn from one sample of a study of shared T cell receptors in the human thymus. Using immunoSEQ multiplex PCR, the repertoire was profiled, and TCRdb retains in-frame clones only, with some absent. The data hold 720,000 or so clones, with over 75% observed a single time. The sample was also reused in another study, on human thymus T cells.

Sequenced sample: thymocytes. The receptors derive from a girl younger than two with a congenital heart defect. Each CDR3 is given with its conserved first and last residue. A D gene is named only where the DNA matches it firmly. The size of a clone is reported for some rows only, either as once, few or many, or as a class for expanded clones.

CASTLSGAGPNTEAFF | TGTGCCAGCACCCTCTCAGGGGCAGGGCCTAACACTGAAGCTTTCTTT | TRBV11-2 | NA | NA | TRBJ1-1
CASSLPGGYTEAFF | TGTGCCAGCTCACTTCCAGGGGGTTACACTGAAGCTTTCTTT | TRBV18 | TRBD1 | NA | TRBJ1-1
CASSYTGTGGMNTQYF | TGTGCCAGCAGTTATACCGGGACAGGGGGCATGAATACGCAGTATTTT | TRBV6-5 | TRBD1 | NA | TRBJ2-3
CASSQASLGRFNQPQHF | TGTGCCAGCAGCCAAGCGTCTCTAGGCCGTTTCAATCAGCCCCAGCATTTT | TRBV4-2 | NA | NA | TRBJ1-5
CAWDGTGSRGYGYTF | TGTGCCTGGGACGGAACAGGGTCGCGCGGCTATGGCTACACCTTC | TRBV30 | NA | NA | TRBJ1-2
CASSQGGQGAPSNQPQHF | TGCGCCAGCAGCCAAGGGGGACAGGGGGCGCCGAGCAATCAGCCCCAGCATTTT | TRBV4-1 | TRBD1 | NA | TRBJ1-5
CASRPREFEETQYF | TGTGCCAGCAGACCACGGGAGTTTGAAGAGACCCAGTACTTC | TRBV27 | NA | few | TRBJ2-5
CASIYNYEQYF | TGTGCCAGCATATATAACTACGAGCAGTACTTC | TRBV6-1 | NA | NA | TRBJ2-7
CASSHLRGQGIYNEQFF | TGTGCCAGCAGCCACCTACGGGGACAGGGGATCTACAATGAGCAGTTCTTC | TRBV14 | TRBD1 | NA | TRBJ2-1
CAWRGRRGLGNTIYF | TGTGCCTGGAGGGGCCGGCGGGGGCTAGGAAACACCATATATTTT | TRBV30 | NA | NA | TRBJ1-3
CSVSRQNEQYF | TGCAGCGTAAGCAGACAGAACGAGCAGTACTTC | TRBV29-1 | NA | NA | TRBJ2-7
CASSQVRAGHNSPLHF | TGCGCCAGCAGCCAAGTTCGGGCAGGGCATAATTCACCCCTCCACTTT | TRBV4-1 | NA | few | TRBJ1-6
CASNKQGNNQPQHF | TGTGCCAGCAATAAACAGGGGAATAATCAGCCCCAGCATTTT | TRBV6-1 | TRBD1 | NA | TRBJ1-5
CASSQESRADANYGYTF | TGCGCCAGCAGCCAAGAATCGCGCGCGGATGCTAACTATGGCTACACCTTC | TRBV4-1 | NA | NA | TRBJ1-2
CASRTAVNSPLHF | TGTGCCAGCAGGACAGCTGTTAATTCACCCCTCCACTTT | TRBV6-1 | NA | NA | TRBJ1-6
CASSEFRCSSYEQYF | TGTGCCAGCAGTGAATTTCGGTGTTCCTCCTACGAGCAGTACTTC | TRBV2 | NA | NA | TRBJ2-7
CASSPPQPLDLGYTF | TGTGCCAGCTCACCACCTCAACCACTAGATCTAGGCTACACCTTC | TRBV18 | NA | few | TRBJ1-2
CASSLGQGAYEQYF | TGCGCCAGCAGCTTGGGACAGGGCGCCTACGAGCAGTACTTC | TRBV5-1 | TRBD1 | NA | TRBJ2-7
CASSVAGTGLHEQYF | TGCGCCAGCAGCGTAGCCGGGACAGGGTTGCACGAGCAGTACTTC | TRBV5-1 | TRBD1 | NA | TRBJ2-7
CASSQGCLWSGPAKNIQYF | TGTGCCAGCAGCCAAGGGTGCCTTTGGTCAGGGCCAGCCAAAAACATTCAGTACTTC | TRBV4-2 | NA | NA | TRBJ2-4
CASSKGRTGEGTDTQYF | TGTGCCAGCAGCAAAGGTCGGACCGGGGAGGGGACAGATACGCAGTATTTT | TRBV21-1 | NA | NA | TRBJ2-3
CASSSRLAGDRGGELFF | TGTGCCAGTAGTTCGCGACTAGCGGGGGACCGGGGAGGGGAGCTGTTTTTT | TRBV19 | TRBD2 | NA | TRBJ2-2
CASSPGPNDRVCWHF | TGTGCCAGCAGTCCCGGACCGAACGACAGGGTCTGTTGGCATTTT | TRBV6-5 | TRBD1 | NA | TRBJ1-5
CPPGLATNSYARSFYEQYF | TGTCCCCCGGGACTAGCGACAAACTCATACGCTAGATCTTTCTACGAGCAGTACTTC | TRBV12-5 | TRBD2 | NA | TRBJ2-7
CASSASAQGGSNTEAFF | TGCGCCAGCAGCGCCTCAGCTCAGGGGGGATCAAACACTGAAGCTTTCTTT | TRBV5-1 | TRBD1 | once | TRBJ1-1
CASSQRDRSISWVYNEQFF | TGCGCCAGCAGCCAGCGCGACAGGTCGATCTCCTGGGTTTACAATGAGCAGTTCTTC | TRBV4-3 | NA | NA | TRBJ2-1
CASSPQGKIQRSYEQYF | TGCGCCAGCAGCCCACAGGGTAAAATACAACGCTCCTACGAGCAGTACTTC | TRBV4-1 | NA | once | TRBJ2-7
CATVRRESSYNEQFF | TGTGCCACCGTTAGACGGGAGTCTTCCTACAATGAGCAGTTCTTC | TRBV2 | NA | few | TRBJ2-1
CASSLGQADSYNSPLHF | TGTGCCAGCAGCCTGGGACAGGCCGACTCCTATAATTCACCCCTCCACTTT | TRBV28 | TRBD1 | NA | TRBJ1-6
CASRLGDREQYF | TGTGCCAGCCGGTTGGGGGACAGGGAGCAGTACTTC | TRBV2 | TRBD1 | few | TRBJ2-7
CASRQTARWVQAENHGYTF | TGTGCCAGCAGACAAACAGCCCGGTGGGTTCAAGCAGAGAATCATGGCTACACCTTC | TRBV7-9 | NA | NA | TRBJ1-2
CASSQENGRQGAGGYGYTF | TGCGCCAGCAGCCAAGAGAACGGCCGACAGGGGGCTGGTGGCTATGGCTACACCTTC | TRBV4-1 | TRBD1 | NA | TRBJ1-2
CASREPQGRGTDTQYF | TGTGCCAGCAGGGAACCCCAGGGGCGAGGCACAGATACGCAGTATTTT | TRBV6-6 | NA | NA | TRBJ2-3
CASSQPGQGKPATSYEQYF | TGCGCCAGCAGCCAACCGGGACAGGGAAAACCTGCCACCTCCTACGAGCAGTACTTC | TRBV4-1 | TRBD1 | NA | TRBJ2-7
CATSRPSGGALRTDTQYF | TGTGCCACCAGCAGACCTAGCGGGGGGGCCCTCCGCACAGATACGCAGTATTTT | TRBV15 | TRBD2 | NA | TRBJ2-3
CASIPGQKNTEAFF | TGTGCCAGCATCCCCGGACAGAAGAACACTGAAGCTTTCTTT | TRBV6-1 | NA | NA | TRBJ1-1
CASSYSGSGGASGPRNEQFF | TGTGCCAGCAGTTACTCGGGTAGCGGGGGGGCCTCAGGACCTAGGAATGAGCAGTTCTTC | TRBV6-7 | TRBD2 | NA | TRBJ2-1